This paragraph reports one T cell receptor beta chain. Germline V gene sequence: CDR1 MNHNS, CDR2 SASEGT. The germline V and J ends were trimmed by 2 bases and 2 bases, with 13 bases remaining between them. The CDR3 consists of 15 residues. The sample comes from a study of OX40 agonist ivuxolimab in advanced cancers. Here immunoSEQ multiplex PCR was the method, and the copy in TCRdb shows in-frame clones only, minus some. There are tens of thousands of clones in the sample; around 91% occur only once, and roughly 12% lies in the top ten. This receptor was obtained from an adult with an advanced solid tumor such as melanoma, head and neck, liver or kidney cancer. Here the sequenced sample was CD4+ or CD8+ T cells sorted from blood, taken in a trial of the OX40 agonist ivuxolimab. The rearrangement joins TRBV6-1 to TRBJ2-7; D may correspond to TRBD1 or TRBD2 (5 bases each). The CDR3 spells CASSEMGQGAYEQYF. CDR3 DNA sequence: TGTGCCAGCAGTGAAATGGGTCAGGGAGCCTACGAGCAGTACTTC.